These 30 T cell receptor beta chains originate from one sample sequenced in a study of cytomegalovirus exposure and HLA in healthy donors. Both 60 Vbeta primers and 13 Jbeta primers went into the PCR. Data came from immunoSEQ multiplex PCR; TCRdb stores just in-frame clones and leaves some out. The sample has more than 75,000 clones; about four fifths are singletons. The sequenced sample was PBMCs. These receptors were taken from a woman in her thirties or forties in good health and CMV-seronegative.

This clone was found once. This chain joins TRBV9 and TRBJ2-7; 8 bases line up with TRBD1. There are 13 residues in the CDR3. From germline, CDR1 is SGDLS and CDR2 YYNGEE. After removal of 4 bases from V and 7 bases from J, the junction contained 7 bases not matched to a gene. CDR3 loop: CASSRTGTYEQYF. The CDR3 DNA sequence: TGTGCCAGCAGCAGGACAGGGACGTATGAGCAGTACTTC.

In its sample, this clone was seen a few times. The chain is built from TRBV4-3 and TRBJ1-6; D remains unclear. In germline, CDR1 is LGHNA, CDR2 YSLEER. V dropped 0 bases and J dropped 5 bases, with 11 bases sitting between them. This CDR3 contains 16 residues. The CDR3 is CASSQESAGNNSPLHF. The CDR3 DNA reads as TGCGCCAGCAGCCAAGAGTCGGCCGGGAATAATTCACCCCTCCACTTT.

This CDR3 is CAWSVRGQGASTEAFF. CDR3 coding DNA: TGTGCCTGGAGTGTAAGAGGACAGGGCGCTTCTACTGAAGCTTTCTTT. The V call is TRBV30, the J call TRBJ1-1; 8 bases agree with TRBD1. The V and J ends lost 0 bases and 5 bases, in that order; junction bases with no gene match: 11. The CDR3 extends over 16 amino acids. The germline gives CDR1 GTSNPN, CDR2 SVGIG (reference sequence).

Regarding this clone: The junction departs from germline at one end; a sequencing error may be responsible. The V call is TRBV14, the J call TRBJ1-1, with D maybe TRBD1 (6 bases). The CDR3 is 14 residues long. Germline CDR1 SGHDN, CDR2 FVKESK. The CDR3 DNA reads TGTGCCAGCAGCAAAGAGGCAGGGGTAACTGAAGCTTTCTTT. It codes for CASSKEAGVTEAFF.

The chain carries TRBV4-1 and TRBJ2-2, with a weak D call TRBD2 (7 bases). V gave up 1 base and J gave up 6 bases, with 12 bases separating them. Germline V gives CDR1 MGHRA, CDR2 YSYEKL. The CDR3 runs 15 residues. The CDR3, as DNA: TGCGCCAGCAGCCAAGGGGGGGGCTTGCCCGGGGAGCTGTTTTTT. It encodes CASSQGGGLPGELFF.

CDR3 residues: CSVDGGNTGELFF. Written as DNA, the CDR3 is TGCAGCGTTGATGGAGGGAACACCGGGGAGCTGTTTTTT. The rearrangement joins TRBV29-1 to TRBJ2-2; maybe TRBD2 (5 bases). Germline loops: CDR1 SQVTM, CDR2 ANQGSEA. The CDR3 has 13 amino acids. Trimming removed 3 bases at V and 1 base at J, with 6 bases between.

About this clone itself: Compared with germline, one end of the junction differs, possibly owing to a read error. The J gene is TRBJ2-2, the V gene TRBV7-7, with unresolved D. The CDR3 contains 13 residues. Germline V gives CDR1 SSHAT, CDR2 FNYEAQ (reference sequence). CDR3 loop: CASSLGRAGELFF. The CDR3 DNA reads as TGTGCTAGCAGCTTAGGCCGGGCCGGGGAGCTGTTTTTT. Together with reference TRBV7-7 and TRBJ2-2, the CDR3 gives the full variable domain: GAGVSQSPRYKVTKRGQDVTLRCDPISSHATLYWYQQALGQGPEFLTYFNYEAQPDKSGLPSDRFSAERPEGSISTLTIQRTEQRDSAMYRCASSLGRAGELFFGEGSRLTVL.

V and J are TRBV7-9 and TRBJ2-3; D gene ambiguous. This CDR3 is built from 14 residues. Germline V CDR1 and CDR2: SEHNR, FQNEAQ (reference sequence). V was shortened by 5 bases and J by 2 bases, with 11 bases between the two germline ends. The CDR3 DNA reads TGTGCCAGCAGCACCCGACAACTCACAGATACGCAGTATTTT. This sequence encodes CASSTRQLTDTQYF.

V gene TRBV7-2 combines with J gene TRBJ1-4; unclear D gene. CDR1 SGHTA and CDR2 FQGNSA come from the germline V gene. V was clipped by 4 bases and J by 8 bases, with 17 bases between them. The CDR3 is made up of 15 amino acids. CDR3 nucleotide sequence: TGTGCCAGCAGCTCCGTAGAAGGAGCCGTAGAAAAACTGTTTTTT. Translation: CASSSVEGAVEKLFF.

The V and J genes are TRBV9 and TRBJ1-4; 7 bases line up with TRBD1. Germline lookup yields CDR1 SGDLS and CDR2 YYNGEE. This CDR3 has 16 residues. Losses at the gene ends were 5 bases for V and 5 bases for J; bases not matched to a gene: 12. CDR3: CASSDLDGTANEKLFF. The CDR3 DNA follows: TGTGCCAGCAGTGACCTCGATGGGACAGCCAATGAAAAACTGTTTTTT.

This clone appeared a few times. The chain has TRBV10-3 and TRBJ2-7; a possible D gene is TRBD1 (7 bases). Trimming shortened V by 10 bases and J by 5 bases, and 18 bases separated the two germline ends. The length of the CDR3 is 13 residues. CDR1 and CDR2 (germline): ENHRY, SYGVKD. DNA of the CDR3: TGTGCCACCAACGGGAGACAGGGCGACGAGCAGTACTTC. Translating gives CATNGRQGDEQYF.

The CDR3 region is CASSWGTSGGSSYEQYF. The CDR3 DNA reads as TGTGCCAGCAGTTGGGGGACTAGCGGGGGGAGCTCCTACGAGCAGTACTTC. This chain joins TRBV27 and TRBJ2-7; TRBD2 aligns across 15 bases. The CDR3 totals 17 residues. Unmatched junction bases numbered 4, after V lost 4 bases and J lost 0 bases. Germline V gene sequence: CDR1 MNHEY, CDR2 SMNVEV (reference sequence).

This rearrangement joins TRBV7-2 to TRBJ1-5; D perhaps matches TRBD1 (5 bases). The CDR3 runs 16 residues. V lost 3 bases to trimming and J lost 1 base, with 13 bases between them. The germline V gene has CDR1 SGHTA and CDR2 FQGNSA. CDR3 coding DNA: TGTGCCAGCAGCTTCCAGACAGTATCGAGCAATCAGCCCCAGCATTTT. The encoded protein is CASSFQTVSSNQPQHF.

The chain uses TRBV30 and TRBJ1-5, with D tentatively TRBD1 (5 bases). Between the trimmed V and J ends, which lost 0 bases and 7 bases, there was a span of 19 bases. Germline loops: CDR1 GTSNPN, CDR2 SVGIG (reference sequence). This CDR3 is 16 amino acids long. This chain's CDR3 is CAWSVAGTVGRQPQHF. The CDR3 coding sequence is TGTGCCTGGAGTGTAGCGGGGACTGTTGGGCGGCAGCCCCAGCATTTT.

The CDR3 protein is CASSPNGTPDREAFF. In DNA, the CDR3 is TGTGCCAGCAGCCCGAACGGGACACCGGATCGTGAAGCTTTCTTT. The chain couples TRBV13 to TRBJ1-1, with a tentative D call TRBD1 (6 bases). CDR1 and CDR2 from the germline V gene are PRHDT and FYEKMQ (reference sequence). There are 15 residues in the CDR3. Trimming took off 5 bases at V and 7 bases at J, with 20 bases between the two ends.

V usage is TRBV5-6 and J usage is TRBJ1-2; D gene uncertain. V shed 4 bases and J shed 8 bases, with 18 bases lying between them. CDR3 length equals 14 residues. Germline V gene data show CDR1 as SGHDT and CDR2 as YYEEEE. The CDR3 sequence: CASSRTARERGYTF. The CDR3 DNA reads as TGTGCCAGCAGCCGGACCGCGAGGGAAAGAGGCTACACCTTC.

The CDR3 reads CASSTRQETYEQYF. The CDR3 DNA reads as TGTGCCAGCAGTACTAGACAGGAGACCTACGAGCAGTACTTC. This rearrangement joins TRBV6-5 to TRBJ2-7; tentative D call: TRBD1 (6 bases). This CDR3 comprises 14 residues. Trimming stripped 5 bases from V and 2 bases from J, with 13 bases between. CDR1 and CDR2 from the germline V gene are MNHEY and SVGAGI.

This clone was seen more than once but under ten times. The chain employs TRBV6-5 and TRBJ1-1, with D hard to call. The ends were cut back, 0 bases at V and 6 bases at J, with 11 bases in the middle. Germline values: CDR1 MNHEY, CDR2 SVGAGI. The CDR3 loop spans 14 amino acids. CDR3 bases: TGTGCCAGCAGTTACTCGACCCGGCGGGCTGAAGCTTTCTTT. Translation gives CASSYSTRRAEAFF.

The rearrangement links TRBV4-2 to TRBJ2-1; 9 nucleotides agree with TRBD2. Germline V gives CDR1 LGHNA, CDR2 YNFKEQ. This CDR3 contains 15 residues. The ends lost 1 base at V and 4 bases at J; junction bases unmatched: 2. CDR3 in amino acids: CASSQALAGYNEQFF. The CDR3 DNA sequence: TGTGCCAGCAGCCAAGCGCTAGCGGGGTACAATGAGCAGTTCTTC.

The chain has TRBV14 and TRBJ1-4; 10 positions agree with TRBD1. The germline V gene has CDR1 SGHDN and CDR2 FVKESK. J was trimmed by 3 bases and V by 0 bases; bases with no gene match: 4. The CDR3 length is 17 residues. CDR3 residues: CASSQDRDRGSNEKLFF. CDR3 in DNA: TGTGCCAGCAGCCAAGATCGGGACAGGGGATCTAATGAAAAACTGTTTTTT.

The chain joins TRBV6-5 to TRBJ2-1; possible D gene TRBD2, 6 bases. The CDR3 spans 15 residues. V was trimmed by 6 bases and J by 9 bases, leaving 21 bases between them. Looked up from germline, CDR1 is MNHEY and CDR2 is SVGAGI. This CDR3 is CASRAQRVQGGEQFF. CDR3 sequence (DNA): TGTGCCAGCAGAGCCCAGCGGGTACAAGGCGGTGAGCAGTTCTTC.

V gene TRBV7-2 combines with J gene TRBJ1-2; 8 bases map to TRBD1. Per germline, CDR1 SGHTA and CDR2 FQGNSA. Losses at the gene ends were 6 bases for V and 6 bases for J; bases not matched to a gene: 6. The CDR3 length is 13 residues. The CDR3 loop is CASRFGQGDGYTF. The CDR3 nucleotides are TGTGCCAGCAGATTCGGACAGGGCGATGGCTACACCTTC.

This clone was found many times. The rearrangement joins TRBV9 to TRBJ2-2; D not certain. This CDR3 is 14 amino acids long. With 0 bases removed from V and 0 bases from J, the gap between germline ends came to 3 bases. The V gene's germline CDR1 is SGDLS and CDR2 YYNGEE. The CDR3 bases are TGTGCCAGCAGCGTAGTAACGAACACCGGGGAGCTGTTTTTT. This sequence encodes CASSVVTNTGELFF.

This chain connects TRBV2 to TRBJ1-5; weak D call: TRBD1 (6 bases). The V gene lost 8 bases and the J gene lost 0 bases, with 11 bases spanning the gap. CDR1 SNHLY and CDR2 FYNNEI come from the germline V gene. This CDR3 region has 14 residues. CDR3 residues: CASAGATSNQPQHF. The DNA of the CDR3 is TGTGCCAGCGCAGGGGCGACTAGCAATCAGCCCCAGCATTTT.

This chain joins TRBV19 and TRBJ2-7, with D maybe TRBD1 (6 bases). Germline CDR1 reads LNHDA; CDR2 reads SQIVND (reference sequence). This CDR3 is 16 amino acids long. Trimming removed 7 bases from V and 3 bases from J, with 22 bases in between. Written as DNA, the CDR3 is TGTGCCAGTAATCCCGACCCTGGACAGCCCGTCTACGAGCAGTACTTC. Amino acids: CASNPDPGQPVYEQYF. Variable domain in full (rest from reference TRBV19 and TRBJ2-7): DGGITQSPKYLFRKEGQNVTLSCEQNLNHDAMYWYRQDPGQGLRLIYYSQIVNDFQKGDIAEGYSVSREKKESFPLTVTSAQKNPTAFYLCASNPDPGQPVYEQYFGPGTRLTVT.

The chain couples TRBV2 to TRBJ2-1; weak D call: TRBD2 (6 bases). Looked up from germline, CDR1 is SNHLY and CDR2 is FYNNEI. CDR3 size: 15 residues. The V end was cut by 6 bases, the J end by 7 bases, with 19 bases between. CDR3 sequence reads: CASRTGTPGGNEQFF. Here the CDR3 DNA reads TGTGCCAGCAGGACCGGGACGCCCGGAGGGAATGAGCAGTTCTTC.

This clone came up once. The V gene is TRBV7-8, the J gene TRBJ1-5, with D perhaps TRBD1 (5 bases). Looked up from germline, CDR1 is SGHVS and CDR2 is FQNEAQ. V was pared by 3 bases and J by 7 bases, with 7 bases between. This CDR3 contains 12 residues. CDR3 sequence (DNA): TGTGCCAGCAGCTTGCAGGGCCAGCCCCAGCATTTT. It translates to CASSLQGQPQHF.

DNA of the CDR3: TGCGCCACCACACCCGTCAATGAGCAGTTCTTC. Protein: CATTPVNEQFF. The chain joins TRBV10-2 to TRBJ2-1; D remains ambiguous. Germline CDR1 is WSHSY and CDR2 is SAAADI. V was clipped by 10 bases and J by 6 bases, with 10 bases between them. This CDR3 contains 11 residues.

The chain couples TRBV9 to TRBJ1-1; maybe TRBD1 (6 bases). This CDR3 contains 15 residues. Germline V gene lookup returns CDR1 SGDLS and CDR2 YYNGEE. V was cut by 2 bases and J by 2 bases, with 13 bases left in between. This CDR3 is CASSVATGPNTEAFF. Written as DNA, the CDR3 is TGTGCCAGCAGCGTTGCTACAGGGCCCAACACTGAAGCTTTCTTT.

The rearrangement joins TRBV5-4 to TRBJ1-2, with 11 positions matching TRBD1. The CDR3 has 15 residues. Germline loops: CDR1 SGHNT, CDR2 YYREEE (reference sequence). V was pared by 4 bases and J by 4 bases, with 6 bases of the junction left unmatched. The CDR3 coding sequence is TGTGCCAGCAGCCCGGGACAGGGGGTTGGCTATGGCTACACCTTC. Its protein product is CASSPGQGVGYGYTF.